The clone carrying this TCR beta chain was seen a handful of times. The record originates from a study of blood T cell repertoires in COVID-19. As for the study in general: Italy, Spain and the United States were the sources of the convalescent and acute COVID-19 samples. From T cells, B-cell-depleted T cells, or PBMCs came the material, which was cDNA or gDNA.

In the original analysis: Quantification of nucleated cells was approximated via reference gene primer amplification. Sequencing used immunoSEQ multiplex PCR; TCRdb keeps in-frame clones, though not all of them. V and J calls and clone size are as listed in that table; D and trimming were resolved from the DNA. The sample holds 250,000 or so clones, about 80% seen once. The CDR3 runs 18 residues. Trimming left V 0 bases short and J 3 bases short, with 20 bases between. The germline gives CDR1 LNHNV, CDR2 YYDKDF (reference sequence). This receptor was identified in an elderly man with acute or convalescent COVID-19. V gene TRBV15 combines with J gene TRBJ1-1, with D unresolved. Specimen: peripheral blood. CDR3 sequence reads: CATSRDSALESTDTEAFF. DNA for the CDR3: TGTGCCACCAGCAGAGATTCGGCCTTGGAGTCGACGGACACTGAAGCTTTCTTT.